A few counts support the clone carrying this T cell receptor (beta chain). As yet, its antigen is unknown. This CDR3 spans 14 amino acids. Germline lookup yields CDR1 SQVTM and CDR2 ANQGSEA. V shed 4 bases and J shed 0 bases, with 12 bases lying between them. Researchers picked out CD4+ and CD8+ T cells from PBMCs by sorting. This sample is part of a study of CD8+ T cells in alopecia areata. RNA extraction was followed by reverse transcription into cDNA, which acted as the sequencing template. Sequencing was performed with immunoSEQ multiplex PCR; in TCRdb, only in-frame clones are kept and a portion is missing. Of more than 95,000 clones in the sample, 55% to 80% were seen once. General study points: Besides other cells, scalp samples also yield sequences of resident alphabeta T cells from normal skin. Higher clonality was seen in lesional scalp than in normal scalp, especially in alopecia totalis/universalis. Among patients, TCR sharing was less clear than in mice, a difference possibly due in part to HLA diversity in the patient population.

The material sequenced was CD4+ T cells sorted from blood. The rearrangement uses TRBV29-1 and TRBJ1-2, with D possibly TRBD1 on 6 matching bases. The sequence was collected from a human donor in good health. DNA for the CDR3: TGCAGCGTTGGCATGGGGGCCCCTAACTATGGCTACACCTTC. It specifies CSVGMGAPNYGYTF.